A selection of T cell receptor beta chains follows, all from one sample in a study of shared clonotypes between healthy human individuals. The method was immunoSEQ multiplex PCR; TCRdb's version includes in-frame clones alone and lacks a portion of them. The sample consists of millions of clones, 85% to 95% of them appearing once. The sequenced material came from naive CD4+ T cells sorted from blood. Source of these receptors: a man younger than 30 in good health. Each CDR3 is given with its conserved first and last residue. Fields, in order: J gene, clone size, V gene, D gene, CDR3 DNA, CDR3 protein. D genes are given only for firm matches. Rows may omit the clone size; those that give it use once, few, many or a size class.

j_gene: TRBJ2-3
abundance: -
v_gene: TRBV18
d_gene: -
CDR3nt: TGTGCCAGCTCACCTCCTACCAGGACTCACGGGGATACGCAGTATTTT
CDR3aa: CASSPPTRTHGDTQYF

j_gene: TRBJ2-7
abundance: -
v_gene: TRBV18
d_gene: -
CDR3nt: TGTGCCAGCTCAAAGACCGACAGGCCCTACGAGCAGTACTTC
CDR3aa: CASSKTDRPYEQYF

j_gene: TRBJ2-7
abundance: few
v_gene: TRBV7-2
d_gene: TRBD2
CDR3nt: TGTGCCAGCAGCTTAAGGCTAGCGGGCTACGAGCAGTACTTC
CDR3aa: CASSLRLAGYEQYF

j_gene: TRBJ1-5
abundance: -
v_gene: TRBV10-3
d_gene: TRBD1
CDR3nt: TGTGCCATCAGCGCCGGACAGGGGGCAAGCAATCAGCCCCAGCATTTT
CDR3aa: CAISAGQGASNQPQHF

j_gene: TRBJ2-5
abundance: -
v_gene: TRBV5-1
d_gene: TRBD2
CDR3nt: TGCGCCAGCAGCTTGAGTCTAGCGGGAGGAGAGACCCAGTACTTC
CDR3aa: CASSLSLAGGETQYF

j_gene: TRBJ1-6
abundance: once
v_gene: TRBV10-3
d_gene: -
CDR3nt: TGTGCCATCAGTGAGTCGGCAGGCTCACCCCTCCACTTT
CDR3aa: CAISESAGSPLHF

j_gene: TRBJ2-7
abundance: -
v_gene: TRBV29-1
d_gene: -
CDR3nt: TGCAGCGTTGCCCAGGGATACGACTACGAGCAGTACTTC
CDR3aa: CSVAQGYDYEQYF

j_gene: TRBJ1-2
abundance: few
v_gene: TRBV6-1
d_gene: -
CDR3nt: TGTGCCAGCCCGGGAGACGGCTACACCTTC
CDR3aa: CASPGDGYTF

j_gene: TRBJ1-4
abundance: -
v_gene: TRBV11-2
d_gene: -
CDR3nt: TGTGCCAGCAGCTTGGACTTTTCGCGGGAAAAACTGTTTTTT
CDR3aa: CASSLDFSREKLFF

j_gene: TRBJ2-7
abundance: -
v_gene: TRBV6-1
d_gene: -
CDR3nt: TGTGCCAGCAGTGAAGCCGATAGCAGTTGGCACCCATACCCATCCTACGAGCAGTACTTC
CDR3aa: CASSEADSSWHPYPSYEQYF

j_gene: TRBJ2-7
abundance: -
v_gene: TRBV6-5
d_gene: -
CDR3nt: TGTGCCAGCCTAGGGACGAGGGCGTTAAACGACGAGCAGTACTTC
CDR3aa: CASLGTRALNDEQYF

j_gene: TRBJ2-3
abundance: -
v_gene: TRBV6-1
d_gene: -
CDR3nt: TGTGCCAGCAGTGGGATGACGGGAGATACGCAGTATTTT
CDR3aa: CASSGMTGDTQYF

j_gene: TRBJ1-2
abundance: -
v_gene: TRBV7-6
d_gene: -
CDR3nt: TGTGCCAGCAGCCCTCCGGCGAACTATGGCTACACCTTC
CDR3aa: CASSPPANYGYTF

j_gene: TRBJ2-3
abundance: -
v_gene: TRBV7-2
d_gene: -
CDR3nt: TGTGCCAGCAGCCGATCGTCGATGGATACGCAGTATTTT
CDR3aa: CASSRSSMDTQYF

j_gene: TRBJ1-6
abundance: -
v_gene: TRBV6-5
d_gene: -
CDR3nt: TGTGCCAGCAGTATGGCGGTTTGGGGTCATCCAGGCTTT
CDR3aa: CASSMAVWGHPGF

j_gene: TRBJ1-4
abundance: -
v_gene: TRBV7-8
d_gene: TRBD1
CDR3nt: TGTGCCAGCAGCTTAGATTCGGGACAGGCCAGTGCAACTAATGAAAAACTGTTTTTT
CDR3aa: CASSLDSGQASATNEKLFF

j_gene: TRBJ1-2
abundance: -
v_gene: TRBV11-2
d_gene: -
CDR3nt: TGTGCCAGCAGCTTGGGGGACCGATCTAACTATGGCTACACCTTC
CDR3aa: CASSLGDRSNYGYTF

j_gene: TRBJ2-7
abundance: few
v_gene: TRBV4-1
d_gene: TRBD1
CDR3nt: TGCGCCAGCAGCCACCGGGACAGGGGCCACGAGCAGTACTTC
CDR3aa: CASSHRDRGHEQYF

j_gene: TRBJ1-1
abundance: -
v_gene: TRBV4-1
d_gene: -
CDR3nt: TGCGCCAGCAGCCAATGGTCCCCAGGGATGGGTTCCAACACTGAAGCTTTCTTT
CDR3aa: CASSQWSPGMGSNTEAFF

j_gene: TRBJ1-1
abundance: -
v_gene: TRBV7-9
d_gene: TRBD1
CDR3nt: TGTGCCAGCAGCTTAGGACAGGGGGTGAACACTGAAGCTTTCTTT
CDR3aa: CASSLGQGVNTEAFF

j_gene: TRBJ1-4
abundance: -
v_gene: TRBV18
d_gene: -
CDR3nt: TGTGCCAGCTCACTCTGGGACGTCGCAACTAATGAAAAACTGTTTTTT
CDR3aa: CASSLWDVATNEKLFF

j_gene: TRBJ1-2
abundance: -
v_gene: TRBV19
d_gene: -
CDR3nt: TGTGCCAGTAGTATAGTTTCCAGGGAGGACGGCTACACCTTC
CDR3aa: CASSIVSREDGYTF

j_gene: TRBJ1-2
abundance: few
v_gene: TRBV6-1
d_gene: -
CDR3nt: TGTGCCAGCAGTGAAGAGGGGCAGCAACCTAACTATGGCTACACCTTC
CDR3aa: CASSEEGQQPNYGYTF